This entry lists 3 T cell receptor beta chains sequenced from one sample in a study of shared clonotypes between healthy human individuals. The repertoire was sequenced with immunoSEQ multiplex PCR; TCRdb's copy has only in-frame clones and lacks some. The sample has 2 million to 3 million clones, over 85% seen once. Specimen: naive CD4+ T cells from PBMCs. The subset: CD45RA+ positively selected. These TCRs come from a man aged 18-30 years in good health. Some clones in this sample may be carry-over from other donors' samples.

This chain joins TRBV28 and TRBJ1-1; maybe TRBD1 (5 bases). CDR3 length: 13 residues. Trimming left V 11 bases short and J 0 bases short, with 13 bases between. Germline V gene data show CDR1 as MDHEN and CDR2 as SYDVKM. CDR3 bases: TGTGCCGCCTCAGGGAACATGAACACTGAAGCTTTCTTT. It translates to CAASGNMNTEAFF.

V usage is TRBV28 and J usage is TRBJ2-7, with 8 bases matching TRBD2. Germline V gene lookup returns CDR1 MDHEN and CDR2 SYDVKM. The CDR3 covers 14 residues. Trimming at V came to 5 bases and at J to 6 bases, leaving 9 bases not matched to a gene. This CDR3 is CASSPIAGRVEQYF. CDR3 in DNA: TGTGCCAGCAGTCCAATAGCGGGACGAGTCGAGCAGTACTTC.

The chain carries TRBV7-3 and TRBJ2-3; 7 nucleotides agree with TRBD2. The CDR3 has 14 residues. V shed 5 bases and J 2 bases; nucleotides not matched to a gene: 4. Looked up from germline, CDR1 is SGHTA and CDR2 is FQGTGA. The CDR3 loop is CASSVAGHTDTQYF. In nucleotides, the CDR3 is TGTGCCAGCAGCGTAGCGGGCCACACAGATACGCAGTATTTT. Full variable domain (remainder filled in from reference TRBV7-3 and TRBJ2-3): GAGVSQTPSNKVTEKGKYVELRCDPISGHTALYWYRQSLGQGPEFLIYFQGTGAADDSGLPNDRFFAVRPEGSVSTLKIQRTERGDSAVYLCASSVAGHTDTQYFGPGTRLTVL.